These T cell receptor beta chains were read from a single sample in a study of blood T cell repertoires in COVID-19. TCRdb keeps only in-frame clones here, not all; method: immunoSEQ multiplex PCR. The sample includes some 110,000 clones, roughly nine tenths of them seen just once. The sequenced sample consisted of peripheral blood. The receptor source for this set is a human donor in a cohort sampled during active COVID-19. The conserved cysteine and the conserved F or W are not part of the CDR3 here. A D gene is named only where the DNA matches it firmly.

V gene: TRBV10-2
J gene: TRBJ2-7
D gene: .
CDR3 protein: ASSGSAGLAYEQY

V gene: TRBV30
J gene: TRBJ2-1
D gene: TRBD2
CDR3 protein: AWSGGAYNEQF

V gene: TRBV30
J gene: TRBJ2-2
D gene: TRBD1
CDR3 protein: AWRTGQARTGELF

V gene: TRBV5-1
J gene: TRBJ2-7
D gene: TRBD2
CDR3 protein: ASRREGYEQY

V gene: TRBV19
J gene: TRBJ1-1
D gene: .
CDR3 protein: ASSMVRTGDMNTEAF

V gene: TRBV6-2/TRBV6-3
J gene: TRBJ1-2
D gene: TRBD1
CDR3 protein: ASSSGTDYGYT

V gene: TRBV19
J gene: TRBJ2-7
D gene: .
CDR3 protein: ASSMGLVAFGYEQY

V gene: TRBV3-1/TRBV3-2
J gene: TRBJ2-1
D gene: .
CDR3 protein: ASSLGRGVLYYNEQF

V gene: TRBV5-6
J gene: TRBJ2-2
D gene: TRBD2
CDR3 protein: ASSLGLAEVTGELF

V gene: TRBV11-1
J gene: TRBJ2-7
D gene: .
CDR3 protein: ASSLETYSYEQY

V gene: TRBV6-2/TRBV6-3
J gene: TRBJ1-5
D gene: TRBD1
CDR3 protein: ASSYFGTAGFQPQH

V gene: TRBV13
J gene: TRBJ2-1
D gene: TRBD2
CDR3 protein: ASSLAGGPGEQF

V gene: TRBV18
J gene: TRBJ2-7
D gene: .
CDR3 protein: ASSPLAGQYEQY

V gene: TRBV2
J gene: TRBJ2-6
D gene: TRBD1
CDR3 protein: ASSGGTGGSGANVLT

V gene: TRBV6-6
J gene: TRBJ1-5
D gene: .
CDR3 protein: ASSPNSNQPQH

V gene: TRBV5-4
J gene: TRBJ2-7
D gene: .
CDR3 protein: ASGRGSGYEQY

V gene: TRBV27
J gene: TRBJ1-2
D gene: .
CDR3 protein: ASSLSISDYGYT

V gene: TRBV5-4
J gene: TRBJ2-4
D gene: .
CDR3 protein: ASSLGGVSNIQY

V gene: TRBV10-1
J gene: TRBJ2-2
D gene: TRBD1
CDR3 protein: ASSEFGTGTDTGELF

V gene: TRBV4-2
J gene: TRBJ1-5
D gene: TRBD1
CDR3 protein: ASSQWGQADYQPQH